The next 2 T cell receptor beta chains were all read from a single sample in a study of blood T cell repertoires in COVID-19. TCRdb's table, derived via immunoSEQ multiplex PCR, lists solely in-frame clones and lacks some. The data contain some 200,000 clones, under 90% of them seen just once; the ten biggest clones take up around 6.5%. Material for sequencing was peripheral blood. These receptors were collected from a man older than 75 with acute or convalescent COVID-19.

This clone was seen a handful of times. V gene TRBV7-2 combines with J gene TRBJ2-7; 10 bases fit TRBD2. CDR3 size: 15 residues. With 5 bases clipped from V and 3 bases from J, the junction kept 7 bases outside the gene matches. Germline assignment: CDR1 SGHTA and CDR2 FQGNSA. CDR3 DNA: TGTGCCAGCAGCCCGTGGACTAGCGGAGACTACGAGCAGTACTTC. Residues: CASSPWTSGDYEQYF.

The V call is TRBV25-1, the J call TRBJ1-1, with D possibly matching TRBD1 (5 bases). The CDR3 runs to 13 residues. With 6 bases removed from V and 5 bases from J, the gap between germline ends came to 13 bases. Per the germline V gene, CDR1 is MGHDK and CDR2 is SYGVNS. CDR3 bases: TGTGCCAGCAGCCTGATGGGGGGGACTGAAGCTTTCTTT. This encodes CASSLMGGTEAFF. Looking up the rest from reference TRBV25-1 and TRBJ1-1 gives the full variable domain: EADIYQTPRYLVIGTGKKITLECSQTMGHDKMYWYQQDPGMELHLIHYSYGVNSTEKGDLSSESTVSRIRTEHFPLTLESARPSHTSQYLCASSLMGGTEAFFGQGTRLTVV.